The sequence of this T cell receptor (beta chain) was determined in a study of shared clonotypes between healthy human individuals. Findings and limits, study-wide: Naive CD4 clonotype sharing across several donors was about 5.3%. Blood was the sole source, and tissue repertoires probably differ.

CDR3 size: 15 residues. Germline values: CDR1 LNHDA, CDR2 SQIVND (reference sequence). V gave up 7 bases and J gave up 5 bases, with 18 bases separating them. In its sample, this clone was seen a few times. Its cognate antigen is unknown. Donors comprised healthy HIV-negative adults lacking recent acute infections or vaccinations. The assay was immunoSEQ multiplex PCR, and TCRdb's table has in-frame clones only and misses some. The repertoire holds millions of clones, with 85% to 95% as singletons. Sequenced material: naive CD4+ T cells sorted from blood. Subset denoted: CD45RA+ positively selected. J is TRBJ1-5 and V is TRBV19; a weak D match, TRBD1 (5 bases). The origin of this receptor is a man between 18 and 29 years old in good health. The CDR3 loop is CASTPGRVTHQPQHF. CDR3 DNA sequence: TGTGCCAGTACCCCAGGGCGGGTGACCCATCAGCCCCAGCATTTT. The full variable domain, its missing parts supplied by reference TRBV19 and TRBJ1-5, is DGGITQSPKYLFRKEGQNVTLSCEQNLNHDAMYWYRQDPGQGLRLIYYSQIVNDFQKGDIAEGYSVSREKKESFPLTVTSAQKNPTAFYLCASTPGRVTHQPQHFGDGTRLSIL.